Listed below are T cell receptor beta chains from one sample, sequenced in a study of T cell repertoires in cytomegalovirus infection. Which antigens these TCRs recognize remains unknown. TCRdb called the reads again in MiXCR, with one record for every CDR3 protein. The top ten hold over 12% of the sample, which has hundreds of thousands of distinct CDR3 sequences, around a third seen once. The sequencing used cultured CD8+ T cells from PBMCs, collected from culture after CMV antigen stimulation. All receptors derive from a human donor in good health (CMV status not recorded). Some clones in this sample may be carry-over from other donors' samples. Both conserved end residues are part of each CDR3. The order of the fields is J gene, V gene, D gene, clone size, CDR3 DNA, CDR3 protein. A D gene is named only where the DNA matches it firmly. Only part of the rows carry a size: once, few, many, or a class if the clone is expanded.

J: TRBJ2-7
V: TRBV7-9
D: TRBD1
size: many
DNA: TGTGCCAGCAGCCAAAAGGACAGGACACCCTACGAGCAGTACTTC
CDR3: CASSQKDRTPYEQYF

J: TRBJ2-1
V: TRBV7-9
D: NA
size: NA
DNA: TGTGCCAGCAGCCTGATCACGTACAATGAGCAGTTCTTC
CDR3: CASSLITYNEQFF

J: TRBJ1-5
V: TRBV27
D: NA
size: few
DNA: TGTGCCAGCCAAAAAGGGAATCAGCCCCAGCATTTT
CDR3: CASQKGNQPQHF

J: TRBJ2-1
V: TRBV7-6
D: NA
size: NA
DNA: TGTGCCAGCAGCTTAGCGCTACAGGTTATGAATGTCCAGTTCTTC
CDR3: CASSLALQVMNVQFF

J: TRBJ2-5
V: TRBV12-3/TRBV12-4
D: NA
size: NA
DNA: TGTGCCAGCAGTCCGGACGGTCCAGAGACCCAGTACTTC
CDR3: CASSPDGPETQYF

J: TRBJ2-5
V: TRBV27
D: NA
size: few
DNA: TGTGCCAGCAGTTTAGAGGGTAGTCGGCGCGAGACCCAGTACTTC
CDR3: CASSLEGSRRETQYF

J: TRBJ1-5
V: TRBV27
D: TRBD1
size: NA
DNA: TGTGCCAGCAGTTTCCAGGGGGGCGATCAGCCCCAGCATTTT
CDR3: CASSFQGGDQPQHF

J: TRBJ2-3
V: TRBV12-3/TRBV12-4
D: TRBD2
size: few
DNA: TGTGCCACCTCGACTAGCGGGGGGTTCACAGATACGCAGTATTTT
CDR3: CATSTSGGFTDTQYF

J: TRBJ2-1
V: TRBV20-1
D: NA
size: few
DNA: TGCAGTGCTAGAGATCCGGCTAGCGATCTTTTTGAGCAGTTCTTC
CDR3: CSARDPASDLFEQFF

J: TRBJ2-1
V: TRBV20-1
D: NA
size: few
DNA: TGCAGTGCGGGATCGGGGATTACCTACAATGAGCAGTTCTTC
CDR3: CSAGSGITYNEQFF

J: TRBJ2-5
V: TRBV11-3
D: NA
size: NA
DNA: TGTGCCAGCAGCTTAGACGGTAGCGGAGAGACCCAGTACTTC
CDR3: CASSLDGSGETQYF

J: TRBJ2-4
V: TRBV4-3
D: NA
size: once
DNA: TGCGCCAGCAGCCAAGACGGGGTTGGGGGGGCGAGGAACATTCAGTACTTC
CDR3: CASSQDGVGGARNIQYF

J: TRBJ2-3
V: TRBV3-1
D: TRBD2
size: NA
DNA: TGTGCCAGCAGCCAAGATCGGGAGGGCCACGGTACAGATACGCAGTATTTT
CDR3: CASSQDREGHGTDTQYF

J: TRBJ2-2
V: TRBV28
D: NA
size: NA
DNA: TGTGCCAGCACCCCTGACCATTTCTCGAACGGGGAGCTGTTTTTT
CDR3: CASTPDHFSNGELFF

J: TRBJ1-2
V: TRBV9
D: TRBD1
size: NA
DNA: TGTGCCAGCACTGGACAGGGTGGGTCTACTAACTATGGCTACACCTTC
CDR3: CASTGQGGSTNYGYTF

J: TRBJ1-1
V: TRBV19
D: NA
size: few
DNA: TGTGCCAGTAGTTCCAACTCAGCCCCGAACACTGAAGCTTTCTTT
CDR3: CASSSNSAPNTEAFF

J: TRBJ1-1
V: TRBV7-6
D: NA
size: many
DNA: TGTGCCAGCAGCTTTTCGAAAGGGTGGAACACTGAAGCTTTCTTT
CDR3: CASSFSKGWNTEAFF

J: TRBJ2-5
V: TRBV6-8
D: TRBD1
size: NA
DNA: TGTGCCAACAGTCCCGGGACAGGGGTCAAAGAGACCCAGTACTTC
CDR3: CANSPGTGVKETQYF

J: TRBJ1-2
V: TRBV5-4
D: NA
size: many
DNA: TGTGCCAGCAGCTTAGGGGCTGGTGGCTACACCTTC
CDR3: CASSLGAGGYTF

J: TRBJ1-1
V: TRBV27
D: NA
size: few
DNA: TGTGCCAGCAGTTTAATCGGAGGAACAAAGGTAGCTTTCTTT
CDR3: CASSLIGGTKVAFF

J: TRBJ1-6
V: TRBV10-3
D: NA
size: NA
DNA: TGTGCCATCAGTGAGTCGAGAGGGGGATATAATTCACCCCTCCACTTT
CDR3: CAISESRGGYNSPLHF

J: TRBJ2-2
V: TRBV2
D: NA
size: many
DNA: TGTGCCAGCAGTGGGGGCTCGTATCACACCGGGGAGCTGTTTTTT
CDR3: CASSGGSYHTGELFF

J: TRBJ2-2
V: TRBV6-8
D: TRBD1
size: NA
DNA: TGTGCCAGCAGTCTCCAACAGGGGGTGGCCGGGGAGCTGTTTTTT
CDR3: CASSLQQGVAGELFF

J: TRBJ1-2
V: TRBV20-1
D: NA
size: NA
DNA: TGCAGTGCTAGAACTCGGACGGCGAACTATGGCTACACCTTC
CDR3: CSARTRTANYGYTF

J: TRBJ2-3
V: TRBV4-1
D: NA
size: NA
DNA: TGCGCCAGCAGCCAAGGGGGGGCTAGCACAGATACGCAGTATTTT
CDR3: CASSQGGASTDTQYF

J: TRBJ1-5
V: TRBV10-3
D: TRBD1
size: NA
DNA: TGTGCCATCAGTCCCGGACAGGGATGGCCCAACAATCAGCCCCAGCATTTT
CDR3: CAISPGQGWPNNQPQHF

J: TRBJ1-1
V: TRBV7-6
D: NA
size: many
DNA: TGTGCCAGCAGCACGAACATGAACACTGAAGCTTTCTTT
CDR3: CASSTNMNTEAFF

J: TRBJ2-3
V: TRBV12-3/TRBV12-4
D: NA
size: few
DNA: TGTGCCAGCAACCCCCCCTCAGATACGCAGTATTTT
CDR3: CASNPPSDTQYF

J: TRBJ1-5
V: TRBV6-2/TRBV6-3
D: NA
size: NA
DNA: TGTGCCAGCAGTAAACCCGGGACCACAAATCAGCCCCAGCATTTT
CDR3: CASSKPGTTNQPQHF

J: TRBJ2-5
V: TRBV6-1
D: TRBD2
size: NA
DNA: TGTGCCAGCAGTGAAGCAGGGACTAAGACCCAGTACTTC
CDR3: CASSEAGTKTQYF

J: TRBJ2-3
V: TRBV6-6
D: NA
size: few
DNA: TGTGCCAGCAGTTACTCGGGGGGCGCTAGCACAGATACGCAGTATTTT
CDR3: CASSYSGGASTDTQYF

J: TRBJ2-1
V: TRBV7-9
D: TRBD2
size: NA
DNA: TGTGCCAGCAGCCCCGAAGGAAGCGGGGGTCTCTTCTACAATGAGCAGTTCTTC
CDR3: CASSPEGSGGLFYNEQFF

J: TRBJ2-5
V: TRBV28
D: NA
size: NA
DNA: TGTGCCAGCAGGCTCCTAAATGGGGGGGAGACCCAGTACTTC
CDR3: CASRLLNGGETQYF

J: TRBJ2-7
V: TRBV7-9
D: TRBD1
size: few
DNA: TGTGCCAGCAGTTATGACAGGGGCTACGAGCAGTACTTC
CDR3: CASSYDRGYEQYF

J: TRBJ1-1
V: TRBV28
D: NA
size: NA
DNA: TGTGCCAGCAGTCCACCAGGACTGGAGAACACTGAAGCTTTCTTT
CDR3: CASSPPGLENTEAFF

J: TRBJ1-1
V: TRBV6-5
D: NA
size: NA
DNA: TGTGCCAGCAGTTACGGACTGGGGTCCGCCACTGAAGCTTTCTTT
CDR3: CASSYGLGSATEAFF

J: TRBJ1-5
V: TRBV10-2
D: TRBD1
size: few
DNA: TGCGCCAGCAGTGACCTTGGACAGGGAAGCGATCAGCCCCAGCATTTT
CDR3: CASSDLGQGSDQPQHF

J: TRBJ2-3
V: TRBV13
D: NA
size: NA
DNA: TGTGCCAGCAGCCGAAGAGGGCTGACAGATACGCAGTATTTT
CDR3: CASSRRGLTDTQYF

J: TRBJ2-1
V: TRBV4-1
D: TRBD2
size: few
DNA: TGCGCCAGCAGCCCTCTAGCGGGGGACCCCTACAATGAGCAGTTCTTC
CDR3: CASSPLAGDPYNEQFF

J: TRBJ2-1
V: TRBV6-1
D: TRBD2
size: NA
DNA: TGTGCCAGCAGGTACCTAGCGGGAGCCCCCAATGAGCAGTTCTTC
CDR3: CASRYLAGAPNEQFF

J: TRBJ2-3
V: TRBV7-9
D: NA
size: few
DNA: TGTGCCAGCAGCTTCCGGGACACCTACACAGATACGCAGTATTTT
CDR3: CASSFRDTYTDTQYF

J: TRBJ1-2
V: TRBV12-3/TRBV12-4
D: TRBD1
size: many
DNA: TGTGCCAGCAGCCGGGACAGTAACTATGGCTACACCTTC
CDR3: CASSRDSNYGYTF

J: TRBJ2-3
V: TRBV20-1
D: TRBD2
size: NA
DNA: TGCAGTGCTAGGACTAGGCGGGGGAGCACAGATACGCAGTATTTT
CDR3: CSARTRRGSTDTQYF

J: TRBJ2-1
V: TRBV27
D: TRBD1
size: NA
DNA: TGTGCCAGCAGTTTTAGGGGGCCCAATGAGCAGTTCTTC
CDR3: CASSFRGPNEQFF

J: TRBJ1-2
V: TRBV10-3
D: NA
size: NA
DNA: TGTGCCATCAGTGAGTCCCCGACAGGTCCCCATAACTATGGCTACACCTTC
CDR3: CAISESPTGPHNYGYTF

J: TRBJ2-1
V: TRBV6-2/TRBV6-3
D: TRBD2
size: NA
DNA: TGTGCCAGCAGCCTTAGCGGGGTCTACTACAATGAGCAGTTCTTC
CDR3: CASSLSGVYYNEQFF

J: TRBJ2-3
V: TRBV10-3
D: NA
size: few
DNA: TGTGCCATCATGGGGGATGGGGACAAGGGAAAGAATACGCAGTATTTT
CDR3: CAIMGDGDKGKNTQYF

J: TRBJ1-6
V: TRBV6-1
D: NA
size: NA
DNA: TGTGCCAGCAGCATAGATGGGACTAATTCACCCCTCCACTTT
CDR3: CASSIDGTNSPLHF

J: TRBJ1-2
V: TRBV6-1
D: NA
size: few
DNA: TGTGCCAGCAGTGAGACTACCGGACAGACCCTAAACTATGGCTACACCTTC
CDR3: CASSETTGQTLNYGYTF

J: TRBJ2-3
V: TRBV3-1
D: TRBD2
size: many
DNA: TGTGCCAGCAGCCAAAAGCTAGCGGTGGCGGATACGCAGTATTTT
CDR3: CASSQKLAVADTQYF

J: TRBJ1-1
V: TRBV5-1
D: NA
size: NA
DNA: TGCGCCAGCAGCTTGTCCGGAGGTATTAACACTGAAGCTTTCTTT
CDR3: CASSLSGGINTEAFF

J: TRBJ1-5
V: TRBV6-5
D: TRBD1
size: NA
DNA: TGTGCCAGCAGCTCCGGGACAGAGGGCAATCAGCCCCAGCATTTT
CDR3: CASSSGTEGNQPQHF

J: TRBJ2-3
V: TRBV2
D: NA
size: NA
DNA: TGTGCCAGCAGGGGAAGTCCTACCTTGGGAGAGCAGTATTTT
CDR3: CASRGSPTLGEQYF

J: TRBJ2-3
V: TRBV6-2/TRBV6-3
D: NA
size: NA
DNA: TGTGCCAGCAGTTACGGGGGGCGCCACACAGATACGCAGTATTTT
CDR3: CASSYGGRHTDTQYF

J: TRBJ2-7
V: TRBV5-6
D: NA
size: NA
DNA: TGTGCCAGCAGCCTCTATGATGCCTACGAGCAGTACTTC
CDR3: CASSLYDAYEQYF

J: TRBJ2-3
V: TRBV15
D: NA
size: few
DNA: TGTGCCACCAGCAGAGTCCACCTTACTACAACAGATACGCAGTATTTT
CDR3: CATSRVHLTTTDTQYF

J: TRBJ2-3
V: TRBV7-3
D: TRBD2
size: NA
DNA: TGTGCCACGCCCTCTAAGCGGGACTTCACAGATACGCAGTATTTT
CDR3: CATPSKRDFTDTQYF

J: TRBJ2-1
V: TRBV12-5
D: TRBD2
size: few
DNA: TGTGCTAGTGGTCAAGGGGACTATTCTTTCTACAATGAGCAGTTCTTC
CDR3: CASGQGDYSFYNEQFF

J: TRBJ1-1
V: TRBV7-2
D: TRBD1
size: many
DNA: TGTGCCAGCAGCTCCCTACAGGGGATTCTCACTGAAGCTTTCTTT
CDR3: CASSSLQGILTEAFF

J: TRBJ2-1
V: TRBV2
D: NA
size: few
DNA: TGTGCCATTCTACTTTACAATGAGCAGTTCTTC
CDR3: CAILLYNEQFF